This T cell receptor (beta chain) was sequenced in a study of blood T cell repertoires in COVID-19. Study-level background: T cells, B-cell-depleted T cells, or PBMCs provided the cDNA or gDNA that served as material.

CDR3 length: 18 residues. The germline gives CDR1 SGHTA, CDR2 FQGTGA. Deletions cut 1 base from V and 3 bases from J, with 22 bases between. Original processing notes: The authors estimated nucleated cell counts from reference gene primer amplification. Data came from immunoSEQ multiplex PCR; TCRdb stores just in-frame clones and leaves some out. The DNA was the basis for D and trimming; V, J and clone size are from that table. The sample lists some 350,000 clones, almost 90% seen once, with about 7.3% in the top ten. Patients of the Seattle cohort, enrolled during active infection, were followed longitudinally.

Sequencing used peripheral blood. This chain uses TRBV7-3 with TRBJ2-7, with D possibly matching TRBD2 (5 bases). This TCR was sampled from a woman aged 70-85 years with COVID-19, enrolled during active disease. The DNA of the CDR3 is TGTGCCAGCAGCTTAAAACATTCCCGCACGGGGTACTACTACGAGCAGTACTTC. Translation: CASSLKHSRTGYYYEQYF.